The rows below give T cell receptor beta chains drawn from one sample of a study of blood T cell repertoires in COVID-19. The method was immunoSEQ multiplex PCR; TCRdb's version includes in-frame clones alone and lacks a portion of them. This sample carries over 200,000 clones, 70% to 90% of them seen once, and the ten largest clones take 10% to 12%. The sample was PBMCs or T cells enriched from blood (not recorded which). These receptors all stem from a man aged 30 to 39 who had recovered from COVID-19. The CDR3 runs from the conserved cysteine through the conserved F or W. Fields, in order: CDR3 DNA, CDR3 protein, V gene, D gene, CDR3 length, clone size, J gene. D genes are given only for firm matches. The size of a clone is reported for some rows only, either as once, few or many, or as a class for expanded clones.

DNA: TGTGCCAGCAGCTTGGGCGGGGGGGCCTACGAGCAGTACTTC
CDR3: CASSLGGGAYEQYF
V: TRBV7-3
D: TRBD2
length: 14
size: NA
J: TRBJ2-7

DNA: TGTGCCAGTAGTATTAAGGCGGAAAATCAGCCCCAGCATTTT
CDR3: CASSIKAENQPQHF
V: TRBV19
D: NA
length: 14
size: NA
J: TRBJ1-5

DNA: TGTGCCAGCAGCTTTAAAGGGGATAGCAATCAGCCCCAGCATTTT
CDR3: CASSFKGDSNQPQHF
V: TRBV5-6
D: NA
length: 15
size: NA
J: TRBJ1-5

DNA: TGTGCCAGCAGCGTTAGCACAGGGATCTCTAGCACAGATACGCAGTATTTT
CDR3: CASSVSTGISSTDTQYF
V: TRBV9
D: NA
length: 17
size: NA
J: TRBJ2-3

DNA: TGTGCCAGCAGTTCCGGGGCTAGCGGGGACCAAGAGACCCAGTACTTC
CDR3: CASSSGASGDQETQYF
V: TRBV28
D: TRBD2
length: 16
size: once
J: TRBJ2-5

DNA: TGTGCCAGCAGCGAAAGGACAGGGGGCTCGGGGGCTTTCTTT
CDR3: CASSERTGGSGAFF
V: TRBV5-4
D: TRBD1
length: 14
size: NA
J: TRBJ1-1

DNA: TGTGCCAGCAGCTTAGTGGGCAGGGATCCCCGAAAACTGTTTTTT
CDR3: CASSLVGRDPRKLFF
V: TRBV7-9
D: NA
length: 15
size: NA
J: TRBJ1-4

DNA: TGTGCCAGCTCCGGGGGGCTATGGAATTCACCCCTCCACTTT
CDR3: CASSGGLWNSPLHF
V: TRBV6-6
D: NA
length: 14
size: NA
J: TRBJ1-6

DNA: TGTGCCAGTAGTATTCGGTCTAGCGGGTGGGGGGAGCAGTTCTTC
CDR3: CASSIRSSGWGEQFF
V: TRBV19
D: TRBD2
length: 15
size: NA
J: TRBJ2-1

DNA: TGTGCCAGCAGTCGTCTGAACACCGGGGAGCTGTTTTTT
CDR3: CASSRLNTGELFF
V: TRBV6-2/TRBV6-3
D: NA
length: 13
size: NA
J: TRBJ2-2

DNA: TGTGCCAGTAGTATAGGGCGGGTTGAGCAGTTCTTC
CDR3: CASSIGRVEQFF
V: TRBV19
D: NA
length: 12
size: NA
J: TRBJ2-1

DNA: TGTGCCAGACCCGGGACTAGCGGGGGGGAGAGCTACAATGAGCAGTTCTTC
CDR3: CARPGTSGGESYNEQFF
V: TRBV11-3
D: TRBD2
length: 17
size: NA
J: TRBJ2-1

DNA: TGTGCCAGCTCACCAGACGGGGGGGCTAGGACAGATACGCAGTATTTT
CDR3: CASSPDGGARTDTQYF
V: TRBV18
D: TRBD2
length: 16
size: NA
J: TRBJ2-3

DNA: TGTGCCAGCAGTTCGGATTCCGGGACAGGGTTTGGCGGGAGGGCCTACGAGCAGTACTTC
CDR3: CASSSDSGTGFGGRAYEQYF
V: TRBV27
D: NA
length: 20
size: NA
J: TRBJ2-7

DNA: TGTGCCAGCAGCCAAGATGGGGGGGCGATAAGTGGCTACACCTTC
CDR3: CASSQDGGAISGYTF
V: TRBV4-2
D: NA
length: 15
size: NA
J: TRBJ1-2

DNA: TGTGCCAGCAGCCACAGGGGGAACTATGGCTACACCTTC
CDR3: CASSHRGNYGYTF
V: TRBV14
D: TRBD1
length: 13
size: NA
J: TRBJ1-2

DNA: TGTGCTAGTGGTCCTGGTGGCAGTACGTATAGCAATCAGCCCCAGCATTTT
CDR3: CASGPGGSTYSNQPQHF
V: TRBV12-5
D: NA
length: 17
size: NA
J: TRBJ1-5

DNA: TGTGCCAGCAGCCCAAGCGGTCTCATTGAAGCTTTCTTT
CDR3: CASSPSGLIEAFF
V: TRBV7-8
D: NA
length: 13
size: NA
J: TRBJ1-1

DNA: TGTGCCAGCAGTTACTCGGGACAGGGGTTCACTGAAGCTTTCTTT
CDR3: CASSYSGQGFTEAFF
V: TRBV6-5
D: TRBD1
length: 15
size: NA
J: TRBJ1-1

DNA: TGTGCCAGCAGCTCTTCCCGGACAGGGGACTATGGCTACACCTTC
CDR3: CASSSSRTGDYGYTF
V: TRBV9
D: TRBD1
length: 15
size: NA
J: TRBJ1-2

DNA: TGTGCCTGGAGTAGGAACGGGGACACTGAAGCTTTCTTT
CDR3: CAWSRNGDTEAFF
V: TRBV30
D: NA
length: 13
size: NA
J: TRBJ1-1

DNA: TGTGCCAGCAGGTCGGATTGGGACAGGGGAAACTATGGCTACACCTTC
CDR3: CASRSDWDRGNYGYTF
V: TRBV27
D: TRBD1
length: 16
size: NA
J: TRBJ1-2

DNA: TGTGCCAGCACCCCTCAGTATGAGCAGTACTTC
CDR3: CASTPQYEQYF
V: TRBV2
D: NA
length: 11
size: NA
J: TRBJ2-7

DNA: TGCACCAGCAGCCCTCACCGGGGGGGGCAGTTCTTC
CDR3: CTSSPHRGGQFF
V: TRBV1
D: NA
length: 12
size: NA
J: TRBJ2-1

DNA: TGTGCCAGCAGTGTCAGGGTCGAGCAGTACTTC
CDR3: CASSVRVEQYF
V: TRBV28
D: NA
length: 11
size: NA
J: TRBJ2-7

DNA: TGTGCCATCGGAGCGGGGGGCACAGATACGCAGTATTTT
CDR3: CAIGAGGTDTQYF
V: TRBV10-3
D: TRBD2
length: 13
size: once
J: TRBJ2-3

DNA: TGTGCCAGCACCAAGGACTCCTACTACGAGCAGTACTTC
CDR3: CASTKDSYYEQYF
V: TRBV5-4
D: NA
length: 13
size: NA
J: TRBJ2-7

DNA: TGTGCCTGGAGACAGGGCGGCACTGAAGCTTTCTTT
CDR3: CAWRQGGTEAFF
V: TRBV30
D: NA
length: 12
size: once
J: TRBJ1-1

DNA: TGTGCCACGGCCTTAGGACAGGGGGTGTACGAGCAGTACTTC
CDR3: CATALGQGVYEQYF
V: TRBV6-6
D: TRBD1
length: 14
size: NA
J: TRBJ2-7

DNA: TGTGCCAGCAGTTTACCTCTGGACAGCGCCTACTATGGCTACACCTTC
CDR3: CASSLPLDSAYYGYTF
V: TRBV6-2/TRBV6-3
D: NA
length: 16
size: NA
J: TRBJ1-2

DNA: TGTGCCTGGAGCCCCCCCCGCGGGTACTATGGCTACACCTTC
CDR3: CAWSPPRGYYGYTF
V: TRBV30
D: NA
length: 14
size: NA
J: TRBJ1-2

DNA: TGTGCCTGGAGTGTACTACGACAGGGGTACGAGCAGTACTTC
CDR3: CAWSVLRQGYEQYF
V: TRBV30
D: TRBD1
length: 14
size: few
J: TRBJ2-7

DNA: TGCAGCGTTGAAGGATCGGGATACGAGCAGTACTTC
CDR3: CSVEGSGYEQYF
V: TRBV29-1
D: NA
length: 12
size: NA
J: TRBJ2-7

DNA: TGTGCCAGCTCACCACCCGAGGTCTCCTACGAGCAGTACTTC
CDR3: CASSPPEVSYEQYF
V: TRBV18
D: NA
length: 14
size: NA
J: TRBJ2-7

DNA: TGTGCCAGTAGTAAAGACAGGTTCCCCCAGCATTTT
CDR3: CASSKDRFPQHF
V: TRBV19
D: NA
length: 12
size: NA
J: TRBJ1-5

DNA: TGTGCCAGCAGGGCCTTTGGCGTAGGGGCGCGGAATTCACCCCTCCACTTT
CDR3: CASRAFGVGARNSPLHF
V: TRBV28
D: NA
length: 17
size: NA
J: TRBJ1-6

DNA: TGTGCCAGCAGTGACGAGACCTCCGAATTACGGGGGGGTACGCAGTATTTT
CDR3: CASSDETSELRGGTQYF
V: TRBV6-4
D: TRBD2
length: 17
size: NA
J: TRBJ2-3

DNA: TGTGCCAGCAGCTTAGCAGGGAGGAAGAATTCACCCCTCCACTTT
CDR3: CASSLAGRKNSPLHF
V: TRBV7-2
D: NA
length: 15
size: NA
J: TRBJ1-6

DNA: TGTGCCAGCGGGAGCGGGGGGGGCACCGAGCAGTACTTC
CDR3: CASGSGGGTEQYF
V: TRBV9
D: TRBD2
length: 13
size: NA
J: TRBJ2-7

DNA: TGTGCCAGCAGCTTAGTCCGCCAGAACACAGATACGCAGTATTTT
CDR3: CASSLVRQNTDTQYF
V: TRBV7-2
D: NA
length: 15
size: NA
J: TRBJ2-3

DNA: TGTGCCAGCAGGGTACAAGGGGTCTACGAGCAGTACTTC
CDR3: CASRVQGVYEQYF
V: TRBV27
D: NA
length: 13
size: once
J: TRBJ2-7

DNA: TGCGCCAGCAGCTTTTACAGGGGAGATGGCTACACCTTC
CDR3: CASSFYRGDGYTF
V: TRBV5-1
D: TRBD1
length: 13
size: NA
J: TRBJ1-2

DNA: TGTGCCAGCAGTGAACGCTGGGACAGGGTACTGGATCAGCCCCAGCATTTT
CDR3: CASSERWDRVLDQPQHF
V: TRBV6-1
D: TRBD1
length: 17
size: once
J: TRBJ1-5